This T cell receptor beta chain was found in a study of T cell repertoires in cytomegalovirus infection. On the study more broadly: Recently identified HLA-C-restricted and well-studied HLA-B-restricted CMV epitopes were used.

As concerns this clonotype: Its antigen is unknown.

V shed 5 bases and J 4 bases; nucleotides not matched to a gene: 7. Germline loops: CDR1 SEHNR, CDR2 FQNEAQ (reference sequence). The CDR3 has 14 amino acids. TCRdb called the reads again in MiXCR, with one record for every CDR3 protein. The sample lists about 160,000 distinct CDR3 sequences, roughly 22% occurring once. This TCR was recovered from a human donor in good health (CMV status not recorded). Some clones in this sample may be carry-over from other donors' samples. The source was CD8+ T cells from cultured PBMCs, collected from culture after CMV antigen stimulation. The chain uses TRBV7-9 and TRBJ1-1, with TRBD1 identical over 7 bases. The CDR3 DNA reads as TGTGCCAGCAGCCTTCCAGGGGGAGGCACTGAAGCTTTCTTT. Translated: CASSLPGGGTEAFF.